The text below deals with one T cell receptor (beta chain). Original methodology: Nucleated cell number was recorded as an estimate derived from reference gene primer amplification. Repertoires were generated with immunoSEQ multiplex PCR, while TCRdb's copy carries only in-frame clones and drops some. V, J and clone size are those of that table, while D and trimming were read from the DNA. Counted here are about 200,000 clones, 90% occurring once; the ten biggest clones make up 0.5% to 0.75%. The sample is drawn from a study of blood T cell repertoires in COVID-19. Study background: From the United States, Italy and Spain came samples of acute and convalescent COVID-19. T cells, B-cell-depleted T cells, or PBMCs supplied cDNA or gDNA.

The junction had 4 bases not matched to a gene; V was cut back by 5 bases and J by 0 bases. The length of the CDR3 is 15 residues. Germline CDR1 MNHEY, CDR2 SVGAGI. Specimen: peripheral blood. This clonotype originated in a man aged 50 or older with acute or convalescent COVID-19. The V and J genes are TRBV6-5 and TRBJ1-1, with 9 bases identical to TRBD1. CDR3 loop: CASSPRDRVNTEAFF. The CDR3 coding sequence is TGTGCCAGCAGTCCGCGGGACAGGGTGAACACTGAAGCTTTCTTT.